The rows below give T cell receptor beta chains drawn from one sample of a study of monozygotic twins with inflammatory bowel disease. Following a re-call of the 5' RACE reads, TCRdb has one entry per CDR3 protein and lacks DNA. Its listing shows more than 300,000 distinct CDR3 sequences. Material: blood. Receptors were obtained from a human donor with ulcerative colitis or Crohn's disease, or a healthy co-twin of an affected twin (not recorded which). Both conserved end residues are part of each CDR3. The order of the fields is CDR3 protein, V gene, J gene.

cdr3_aa: CASSQRRGGGSYNEQFF
v_call: TRBV14
j_call: TRBJ2-1

cdr3_aa: CATSYQTADTQYF
v_call: TRBV15
j_call: TRBJ2-3

cdr3_aa: CASSLNRQPQHF
v_call: TRBV6-2/TRBV6-3
j_call: TRBJ1-5

cdr3_aa: CSVVSGGRSITEAFF
v_call: TRBV29-1
j_call: TRBJ1-1

cdr3_aa: CASSVSGGAATQYF
v_call: TRBV12-3/TRBV12-4
j_call: TRBJ2-3

cdr3_aa: CASSHPDEGLDIQYF
v_call: TRBV7-8
j_call: TRBJ2-4

cdr3_aa: CSADTSGGSDTQYF
v_call: TRBV20-1
j_call: TRBJ2-3

cdr3_aa: CSVSGGANTDTQYF
v_call: TRBV29-1
j_call: TRBJ2-3

cdr3_aa: CASSADSRSSYNEQFF
v_call: TRBV5-6
j_call: TRBJ2-1

cdr3_aa: CASSPSLGRSGNTIYF
v_call: TRBV5-1
j_call: TRBJ1-3

cdr3_aa: CASSQISPSYGYTF
v_call: TRBV4-3
j_call: TRBJ1-2

cdr3_aa: CASSYPGVYEQYF
v_call: TRBV6-2/TRBV6-3
j_call: TRBJ2-7

cdr3_aa: CASSSTRTDGYTF
v_call: TRBV7-9
j_call: TRBJ1-2

cdr3_aa: CASSSDTDMQYF
v_call: TRBV13
j_call: TRBJ2-3

cdr3_aa: CASSPGSGGASNEQFF
v_call: TRBV12-3/TRBV12-4
j_call: TRBJ2-1

cdr3_aa: CASGSDGGNQPQHF
v_call: TRBV12-5
j_call: TRBJ1-5

cdr3_aa: CASSLDRSHEKLFF
v_call: TRBV7-2
j_call: TRBJ1-4

cdr3_aa: CASSLNGDQETQYF
v_call: TRBV7-7
j_call: TRBJ2-5

cdr3_aa: CATSAVISGDPNEQFF
v_call: TRBV24-1
j_call: TRBJ2-1

cdr3_aa: CASRPSLGQPQHF
v_call: TRBV6-5
j_call: TRBJ1-5

cdr3_aa: CASSLGTGQAGNTIYF
v_call: TRBV5-1
j_call: TRBJ1-3

cdr3_aa: CASSYQIRTDTQYF
v_call: TRBV7-2
j_call: TRBJ2-3

cdr3_aa: CASSLAGGPNTEAFF
v_call: TRBV5-1
j_call: TRBJ1-1

cdr3_aa: CASSQPPGTATNAYGYTF
v_call: TRBV4-3
j_call: TRBJ1-2

cdr3_aa: CASKGFMNTEAFF
v_call: TRBV5-1
j_call: TRBJ1-1

cdr3_aa: CASSFMTGTNEKLFF
v_call: TRBV6-1
j_call: TRBJ1-4

cdr3_aa: CASSLIPVSSGANVLTF
v_call: TRBV27
j_call: TRBJ2-6

cdr3_aa: CASSRGVSTSDYNEQFF
v_call: TRBV11-3
j_call: TRBJ2-1

cdr3_aa: CASSFATLTDTQYF
v_call: TRBV6-5
j_call: TRBJ2-3

cdr3_aa: CASSLGLAVSTDTQYF
v_call: TRBV5-1
j_call: TRBJ2-3

cdr3_aa: CASSASGANSPLHF
v_call: TRBV25-1
j_call: TRBJ1-6

cdr3_aa: CASSPYRTTYTGELFF
v_call: TRBV18
j_call: TRBJ2-2

cdr3_aa: CSASLAGGQDSYNEQFF
v_call: TRBV20-1
j_call: TRBJ2-1

cdr3_aa: CASSPRGVETQYF
v_call: TRBV6-5
j_call: TRBJ2-5

cdr3_aa: CASTTGQGTYEQYF
v_call: TRBV28
j_call: TRBJ2-7

cdr3_aa: CASSPTRPSPGETQYF
v_call: TRBV12-3/TRBV12-4
j_call: TRBJ2-5

cdr3_aa: CSVERGSFEAFF
v_call: TRBV29-1
j_call: TRBJ1-1

cdr3_aa: CASSSGQGFAIQYF
v_call: TRBV7-9
j_call: TRBJ2-4

cdr3_aa: CATSDLAPFQGEGYEQYF
v_call: TRBV24-1
j_call: TRBJ2-7

cdr3_aa: CASSLIPGTGNEQYF
v_call: TRBV5-1
j_call: TRBJ2-7

cdr3_aa: CASSQPREGPRGQPQHF
v_call: TRBV4-1
j_call: TRBJ1-5

cdr3_aa: CATSGAGGQETQYF
v_call: TRBV15
j_call: TRBJ2-5

cdr3_aa: CASSPQLGFNEQFF
v_call: TRBV18
j_call: TRBJ2-1

cdr3_aa: CASSFSRDVTYEQYF
v_call: TRBV6-1
j_call: TRBJ2-7

cdr3_aa: CASSQYWGETQYF
v_call: TRBV4-3
j_call: TRBJ2-5

cdr3_aa: CATSRGTGYEQYF
v_call: TRBV15
j_call: TRBJ2-7

cdr3_aa: CASWDRGYEQYF
v_call: TRBV28
j_call: TRBJ2-7